These 8 T cell receptor beta chains were all obtained from the same sample, sequenced in a study of T-cell memory formation after mild COVID-19. TCRdb re-called the 5' RACE reads with MiXCR, one entry per CDR3 protein. The table lists roughly 340,000 distinct CDR3 sequences, 20% to 25% of them singletons, with 21% in the top ten. Sequencing input: PBMCs or a T cell subset sorted from them (not recorded which). These receptors all come from a man between 18 and 29 years old who had mild COVID-19 (a few samples of this study predate the infection). Cell type and time point are not known.

There are a few counts of this clonotype. The chain recombines TRBV10-3 with TRBJ2-7; D unclear. Trimming took off 6 bases at V and 1 base at J, with 13 bases between the two ends. CDR1 and CDR2 from the germline V gene are ENHRY and SYGVKD. CDR3 length: 14 residues. The CDR3 bases are TGTGCCATCAGCGGCACGGGCGGATCCTACGAGCAGTACTTC. Translation: CAISGTGGSYEQYF.

This chain uses TRBV20-1 with TRBJ2-3; D may match TRBD1 or TRBD2 (5 bases each). Trimming left V 6 bases short and J 0 bases short, with 13 bases between. The CDR3 has 14 amino acids. CDR1 is DFQATT and CDR2 is SNEGSKA in the germline V gene (reference sequence). CDR3 bases: TGCAGTGCCCGCCGGGACCCAAGCACAGATACGCAGTATTTT. Its translation is CSARRDPSTDTQYF.

This clonotype was detected a few times. This chain links TRBV2 with TRBJ2-7; D not resolved. The CDR3 runs to 14 residues. The germline gives CDR1 SNHLY, CDR2 FYNNEI. V was shortened by 3 bases and J by 3 bases, with 12 bases between the two germline ends. The DNA for the CDR3 is TGTGCCAGCAGTGATGGGAACGCCAGCTACGAGCAGTACTTC. Translated, it gives CASSDGNASYEQYF.

This clonotype was seen more than once but under ten times. The V call is TRBV10-3, the J call TRBJ2-1; D uncertain. This CDR3 comprises 12 residues. The V gene lost 7 bases and the J gene lost 4 bases, with 8 bases spanning the gap. Per the germline V gene, CDR1 is ENHRY and CDR2 is SYGVKD. The CDR3 protein is CAIKDGYNEQFF. Written as DNA, the CDR3 is TGTGCCATCAAGGACGGGTACAATGAGCAGTTCTTC.

In this sample, this clonotype turned up a few times. The J gene is TRBJ1-4, the V gene TRBV7-9; D not certain. V dropped 2 bases and J dropped 7 bases, with 8 bases sitting between them. This CDR3 region has 13 residues. Germline V gives CDR1 SEHNR, CDR2 FQNEAQ (reference sequence). CDR3 amino acids: CASSLLGGEKLFF. In DNA form, the CDR3 reads TGTGCCAGCAGCTTATTGGGCGGTGAAAAACTGTTTTTT.

The chain uses TRBV7-2 and TRBJ2-7; tentatively, D is TRBD2 (6 bases). The CDR3 runs to 15 residues. V was pared by 0 bases and J by 6 bases, with 15 bases between. In germline, CDR1 is SGHTA, CDR2 FQGNSA. The chain's CDR3 is CASSLAPGGSGEQYV. The CDR3 DNA reads TGTGCCAGCAGCTTAGCGCCCGGGGGTTCGGGCGAGCAGTACGTC.

This clonotype has only a few counts. The chain has TRBV5-1 and TRBJ1-1; D ambiguous. V gave up 2 bases and J gave up 2 bases, with 10 bases separating them. The CDR3 is 14 residues long. CDR1 is SGHRS, CDR2 YFSETQ, per germline. The DNA of the CDR3 is TGCGCCAGCAGCTTCAGTCCTGGAAACACTGAAGCTTTCTTT. It translates to CASSFSPGNTEAFF.

The table lists this clonotype with many counts. The V call is TRBV5-6, the J call TRBJ2-3; D possibly corresponds to TRBD1 (5 bases). Germline V gene data show CDR1 as SGHDT and CDR2 as YYEEEE. The CDR3 is 16 amino acids. Trimming pared 5 bases from V and 0 bases from J, leaving 16 bases between. The CDR3 loop is CASSVFGQGSTDTQYF. CDR3 DNA: TGTGCCAGCAGTGTCTTCGGACAAGGAAGCACAGATACGCAGTATTTT.